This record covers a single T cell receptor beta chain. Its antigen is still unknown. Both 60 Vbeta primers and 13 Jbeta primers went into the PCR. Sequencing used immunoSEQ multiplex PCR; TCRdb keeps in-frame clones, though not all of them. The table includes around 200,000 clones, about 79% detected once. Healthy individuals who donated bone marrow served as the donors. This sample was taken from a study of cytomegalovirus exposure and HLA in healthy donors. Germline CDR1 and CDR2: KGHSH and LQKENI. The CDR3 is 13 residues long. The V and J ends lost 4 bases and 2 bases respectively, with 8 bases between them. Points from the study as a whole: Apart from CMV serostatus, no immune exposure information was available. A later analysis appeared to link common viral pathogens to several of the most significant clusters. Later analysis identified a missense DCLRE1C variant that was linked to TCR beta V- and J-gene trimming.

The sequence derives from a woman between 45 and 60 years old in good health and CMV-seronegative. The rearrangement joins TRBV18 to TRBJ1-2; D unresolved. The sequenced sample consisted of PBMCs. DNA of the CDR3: TGTGCCAGCTCACTGGGAGGGAACTATGGCTACACCTTC. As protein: CASSLGGNYGYTF.